The 32 T cell receptor beta chains reported below all come from one sample, sequenced in a study of shared clonotypes between healthy human individuals. Using immunoSEQ multiplex PCR, the repertoire was profiled, and TCRdb retains in-frame clones only, with some absent. This table has hundreds of thousands of clones, approximately 79% appearing once. The specimen was memory CD4+ T cells sorted from blood. Subset of the sample: CD45RA-negative fraction. These receptors were taken from a woman under 40 in good health.

This clone was observed a handful of times. The chain joins TRBV6-1 to TRBJ2-1; D gene unclear. V was pared by 10 bases and J by 6 bases, with 10 bases between. The CDR3 extends over 11 amino acids. Germline CDR1 MNHNS, CDR2 SASEGT. For the CDR3, the DNA is TGTGCCACCGGTTCACTCAATGAGCAGTTCTTC. Its translation: CATGSLNEQFF.

Comments on this clone: The junction does not match germline at one end; this may be a read error. The chain couples TRBV6-4 to TRBJ1-2; D gene unclear. Germline CDR1 and CDR2: MRHNA and SNTAGT. CDR3 length equals 14 residues. The chain's CDR3 is CASSYSAVARGYTF. The CDR3 DNA reads TGTGCCAGCAGTTACTCGGCCGTAGCTAGAGGCTACACCTTC.

The J gene is TRBJ2-3, the V gene TRBV13, with D uncertain. Germline CDR1 reads PRHDT; CDR2 reads FYEKMQ (reference sequence). The CDR3 consists of 16 residues. V was trimmed by 4 bases and J by 0 bases, leaving 14 bases between them. In nucleotides, the CDR3 is TGTGCCAGCAGCTACTACGCGCTAGGCAGCACAGATACGCAGTATTTT. The encoded protein is CASSYYALGSTDTQYF.

The genes are TRBV4-2 and TRBJ2-5; TRBD2 agrees at 11 bases. The germline V gene has CDR1 LGHNA and CDR2 YNFKEQ. There are 15 residues in the CDR3. Trimming at V came to 5 bases and at J to 1 base, leaving 3 bases not matched to a gene. This chain's CDR3 is CASSAGLAGQETQYF. Here the CDR3 DNA reads TGTGCCAGCAGCGCCGGACTAGCGGGCCAAGAGACCCAGTACTTC.

The rearrangement uses TRBV6-5 and TRBJ2-7; TRBD2 aligns across 11 bases. The germline V gene has CDR1 MNHEY and CDR2 SVGAGI. The length of the CDR3 is 15 residues. V dropped 0 bases and J dropped 4; count of bases not matched to a gene: 2. DNA of the CDR3: TGTGCCAGCAGTTACTCGACTAGCGGGGTTTACGAGCAGTACTTC. Encoded protein: CASSYSTSGVYEQYF.

In DNA, the CDR3 is TGTGCCAGTAGTGCGGGACAGGGGAAAAACTACGAGCAGTACTTC. Protein: CASSAGQGKNYEQYF. The V gene is TRBV19, the J gene TRBJ2-7; 10 nucleotides agree with TRBD1. V was clipped by 5 bases and J by 3 bases; unmatched bases: 7. CDR1 LNHDA and CDR2 SQIVND come from the germline V gene (reference sequence). The CDR3 is 15 residues long. The variable domain in full, completed from reference TRBV19 and TRBJ2-7, reads DGGITQSPKYLFRKEGQNVTLSCEQNLNHDAMYWYRQDPGQGLRLIYYSQIVNDFQKGDIAEGYSVSREKKESFPLTVTSAQKNPTAFYLCASSAGQGKNYEQYFGPGTRLTVT.

The rearrangement links TRBV25-1 to TRBJ2-3; D gene uncertain. Germline CDR1 reads MGHDK; CDR2 reads SYGVNS. This CDR3 has 13 residues. Trimming removed 7 bases at V and 4 bases at J, with 12 bases between. The CDR3 coding sequence is TGTGCCAGCAATGGCCCCACCCCAGATACGCAGTATTTT. Protein: CASNGPTPDTQYF.

As DNA, the CDR3 is TGTGCCAGCAGTCCTCAGGGTCTGAACACTGAAGCTTTCTTT. Encoded protein: CASSPQGLNTEAFF. The chain joins TRBV6-5 to TRBJ1-1; D might be TRBD1 (5 bases). CDR1 and CDR2 from the germline V gene are MNHEY and SVGAGI. The CDR3 spans 14 residues. Trimming stripped 5 bases from V and 0 bases from J, with 10 bases between.

V is TRBV30 and J is TRBJ2-1, with 9 bases fitting TRBD1. CDR3 length: 16 residues. Germline CDR1 GTSNPN, CDR2 SVGIG (reference sequence). V trimming: 6 bases; J trimming: 2 bases; junction bases outside the gene matches: 11. The DNA for the CDR3 is TGTGCCTGTTCCTCCGGGACAGGGTTCCCCTACAATGAGCAGTTCTTC. It codes for CACSSGTGFPYNEQFF.

The chain carries TRBV28 and TRBJ1-5, with TRBD1 identical over 8 bases. With V trimmed by 2 bases and J by 9 bases, 9 bases remained unmatched. The CDR3 sequence is 15 residues long. CDR1 MDHEN and CDR2 SYDVKM come from the germline V gene. As DNA, the CDR3 is TGTGCCAGCAGTTTAAGACAGGGGCCCCTCGGGCCCCAGCATTTT. Amino acid sequence: CASSLRQGPLGPQHF.

The sample holds a few counts of this clone. The CDR3: CATRPNKNVSGEQYF. The CDR3 DNA reads as TGTGCCACCCGACCGAATAAAAACGTGAGCGGCGAGCAGTACTTC. The chain recombines TRBV6-1 with TRBJ2-7; D possibly corresponds to TRBD2 (5 bases). Germline values: CDR1 MNHNS, CDR2 SASEGT. The CDR3 is made up of 15 amino acids. V lost 10 bases and J lost 6, with 25 bases in between.

The V gene is TRBV2, the J gene TRBJ2-7; unclear D gene. Germline CDR1 and CDR2: SNHLY and FYNNEI. CDR3 size: 12 residues. The V end lost 7 bases, the J end lost 0 bases, and 7 bases lay between the germline ends. CDR3 nucleotides: TGTGCCAGCACGGTCCACTCCTACGAGCAGTACTTC. Translated, it gives CASTVHSYEQYF.

The rearrangement uses TRBV21-1 and TRBJ2-7; TRBD2, the D gene given by the table, was not confirmed from the DNA. TRBV21-1 is a pseudogene segment. The length of the CDR3 is 15 residues. CDR3 sequence: CASSKDFELGDWKYF. The CDR3 nucleotides read TGTGCCAGCAGCAAAGACTTTGAGCTGGGGGACTGGAAGTACTTC.

This clone was recorded many times. The chain combines TRBV7-9 with TRBJ1-4; D is perhaps TRBD1 (5 bases). Per germline, CDR1 SEHNR and CDR2 FQNEAQ (reference sequence). The CDR3 has 16 amino acids. Between the trimmed V and J ends, which lost 5 bases and 8 bases, there was a span of 21 bases. CDR3 coding DNA: TGTGCCAGCAGCCTAGTGGGCAGGGCGAGGGGAGAAAAACTGTTTTTT. Residues: CASSLVGRARGEKLFF.

The V call is TRBV28, the J call TRBJ1-1; unclear D gene. The V gene lost 2 bases and the J gene lost 0 bases, with 10 bases spanning the gap. The germline gives CDR1 MDHEN, CDR2 SYDVKM. The CDR3 is 15 residues long. CDR3: CASSLTEGVNTEAFF. The DNA of the CDR3 is TGTGCCAGCAGTTTAACCGAGGGTGTGAACACTGAAGCTTTCTTT.

Ten or more counts support this clone. V and J are TRBV19 and TRBJ1-5, with D perhaps matching TRBD1 (6 bases). The V gene's germline CDR1 is LNHDA and CDR2 SQIVND (reference sequence). The CDR3 contains 16 residues. The V gene lost 6 bases and the J gene lost 5 bases, with 20 bases spanning the gap. The CDR3 loop reads CASRNRDTSFDQPQHF. In nucleotides, the CDR3 is TGTGCCAGTAGGAACCGGGACACAAGCTTTGATCAGCCCCAGCATTTT.

The rearrangement links TRBV6-5 to TRBJ2-5; 10 positions agree with TRBD2. Germline V gene data show CDR1 as MNHEY and CDR2 as SVGAGI. The CDR3 contains 16 residues. V lost 4 bases and J lost 3; bases outside the gene matches: 8. The CDR3, as DNA: TGTGCCAGCAGTTTCCAACTAGCGGGGAATAAAGAGACCCAGTACTTC. This encodes CASSFQLAGNKETQYF.

The V and J genes are TRBV18 and TRBJ1-1, with 7 positions matching TRBD1. With 3 bases clipped from V and 1 base from J, the junction kept 2 bases outside the gene matches. CDR3 length equals 14 residues. CDR1 KGHSH and CDR2 LQKENI come from the germline V gene. The CDR3 here is CASSPGTANTEAFF. Here the CDR3 DNA reads TGTGCCAGCTCACCCGGGACAGCGAACACTGAAGCTTTCTTT. Full variable domain (remainder filled in from reference TRBV18 and TRBJ1-1): NAGVMQNPRHLVRRRGQEARLRCSPMKGHSHVYWYRQLPEEGLKFMVYLQKENIIDESGMPKERFSAEFPKEGPSILRIQQVVRGDSAAYFCASSPGTANTEAFFGQGTRLTVV.

J is TRBJ1-1 and V is TRBV6-5; D may be TRBD1 (5 bases). Germline CDR1 reads MNHEY; CDR2 reads SVGAGI. The CDR3 totals 13 residues. Trimming took off 10 bases at V and 0 bases at J, with 12 bases between the two ends. The CDR3 DNA reads as TGTGCCACCAGAAGACAGCTGAACACTGAAGCTTTCTTT. Protein sequence: CATRRQLNTEAFF.

The chain carries TRBV15 and TRBJ1-3; D remains ambiguous. Germline values: CDR1 LNHNV, CDR2 YYDKDF (reference sequence). Trimming took 0 bases from V and 0 from J, leaving 9 bases between them. This CDR3 has 16 residues. DNA of the CDR3: TGTGCCACCAGCAGAGATCGGCCCAGCTCTGGAAACACCATATATTTT. This encodes CATSRDRPSSGNTIYF.

This clone has only a few counts. The gene calls are TRBV7-8 and TRBJ2-1; D is ambiguous. Germline V gives CDR1 SGHVS, CDR2 FQNEAQ. The CDR3 spans 13 residues. Trimming stripped 0 bases from V and 10 bases from J, with 10 bases between. CDR3 residues: CASSLAAAVEQFF. CDR3 DNA sequence: TGTGCCAGCAGCTTAGCGGCGGCGGTCGAGCAGTTCTTC.

The V call is TRBV27, the J call TRBJ2-1, with TRBD2 matching 8 bases. CDR3 length equals 13 residues. In germline, CDR1 is MNHEY, CDR2 SMNVEV (reference sequence). V trimming: 7 bases; J trimming: 9 bases; junction bases outside the gene matches: 8. The CDR3 here is CASTIREGGEQFF. Written as DNA, the CDR3 is TGTGCCAGCACCATTCGGGAGGGCGGTGAGCAGTTCTTC.

This clone was seen a handful of times. This sequence joins TRBV9 and TRBJ2-2; D not certain. Germline V gene data show CDR1 as SGDLS and CDR2 as YYNGEE. The CDR3 spans 13 residues. Deletions cut 4 bases from V and 4 bases from J, with 8 bases between. Here the CDR3 reads CASSRIGTGELFF. CDR3 bases: TGTGCCAGCAGCCGCATCGGCACCGGGGAGCTGTTTTTT.

The rearrangement joins TRBV15 to TRBJ1-1, with D possibly TRBD1 on 5 matching bases. Germline loops: CDR1 LNHNV, CDR2 YYDKDF (reference sequence). Trimming left V 0 bases short and J 6 bases short, with 14 bases between. CDR3 length: 15 amino acids. The CDR3 reads CATSRDSGGASEAFF. Here the CDR3 DNA reads TGTGCCACCAGCAGAGATAGCGGAGGGGCATCTGAAGCTTTCTTT.

This clone was seen more than once but under ten times. This chain connects TRBV18 to TRBJ1-1; D not resolved. Trimming left V 3 bases short and J 1 base short, with 9 bases between. CDR3 size: 14 residues. From germline, CDR1 is KGHSH and CDR2 LQKENI. CDR3 loop: CASSPGFSNTEAFF. The CDR3 DNA follows: TGTGCCAGCTCACCCGGATTTTCGAACACTGAAGCTTTCTTT. The whole variable domain, filled in from reference TRBV18 and TRBJ1-1, reads NAGVMQNPRHLVRRRGQEARLRCSPMKGHSHVYWYRQLPEEGLKFMVYLQKENIIDESGMPKERFSAEFPKEGPSILRIQQVVRGDSAAYFCASSPGFSNTEAFFGQGTRLTVV.

V and J are TRBV18 and TRBJ2-5; no definite D call. Germline CDR1 and CDR2: KGHSH and LQKENI. The CDR3 is made up of 15 amino acids. V lost 8 bases and J lost 1, with 17 bases in between. The CDR3 region has the DNA TGTGCCAGCACACGTGCTGGCGGATTCCAAGAGACCCAGTACTTC. Amino acid sequence: CASTRAGGFQETQYF.

This clone was picked up a small number of times. CDR3 in DNA: TGTGCCAGCAGCCCCTGGCGATTAGCCCAAGAGACCCAGTACTTC. Translation: CASSPWRLAQETQYF. This chain joins TRBV11-2 and TRBJ2-5, with D uncertain. CDR3 length equals 15 residues. Trimming pared 5 bases from V and 1 base from J, leaving 14 bases between. CDR1 and CDR2 from the germline V gene are SGHAT and FQNNGV.

DNA for the CDR3: TGTGCCAGTAGCACAGACCCGAAACCTCTCGGGACCTACGAGCAGTACTTC. This codes for CASSTDPKPLGTYEQYF. The chain recombines TRBV19 with TRBJ2-7; TRBD2 is a possible D gene (5 bases). The V and J ends lost 6 bases and 2 bases respectively, with 23 bases between them. Germline loops: CDR1 LNHDA, CDR2 SQIVND (reference sequence). The CDR3 totals 17 residues.

The chain links TRBV7-2 to TRBJ2-1; 7 bases align to TRBD1. The CDR3 contains 15 residues. The germline V gene has CDR1 SGHTA and CDR2 FQGNSA. The V segment lost 5 bases and the J segment 4 bases; nucleotides outside the gene matches: 8. For the CDR3, the DNA is TGTGCCAGCAGCCCGAGCCGGGACAGTTACAATGAGCAGTTCTTC. As protein: CASSPSRDSYNEQFF. Combining the CDR3 with reference TRBV7-2 and TRBJ2-1 gives the whole variable domain GAGVSQSPSNKVTEKGKDVELRCDPISGHTALYWYRQSLGQGLEFLIYFQGNSAPDKSGLPSDRFSAERTGGSVSTLTIQRTQQEDSAVYLCASSPSRDSYNEQFFGPGTRLTVL.

Notes on this clone: At the DNA level, this CDR3 is encoded by other sequences in the same sample as well. The V and J genes are TRBV2 and TRBJ2-2, with 9 nucleotides matching TRBD2. Trimming took 7 bases from V and 6 from J; bases not matched to a gene: 9. CDR3 length equals 15 residues. In germline, CDR1 is SNHLY, CDR2 FYNNEI. The CDR3 loop is CASIAWTSVAGELFF. The CDR3 region has the DNA TGTGCCAGCATAGCCTGGACTAGCGTGGCCGGGGAGCTGTTTTTT.

The V and J genes are TRBV29-1 and TRBJ1-1; possibly TRBD1 for D (5 bases). Germline V gene sequence: CDR1 SQVTM, CDR2 ANQGSEA. The V and J ends lost 7 bases and 0 bases respectively, with 9 bases between them. The CDR3 extends over 12 amino acids. The CDR3 sequence: CSAKTVNTEAFF. The CDR3, as DNA: TGCAGCGCCAAGACAGTGAACACTGAAGCTTTCTTT.

This chain links TRBV9 with TRBJ1-1; D is undetermined. This CDR3 has 17 amino acids. Trimming removed 3 bases at V and 3 bases at J, with 21 bases between. The germline CDR1 and CDR2 sequences are SGDLS and YYNGEE. Here the CDR3 DNA reads TGTGCCAGCAGCGGCCTCGGAGGATCTTTCGAGGACACTGAAGCTTTCTTT. It encodes CASSGLGGSFEDTEAFF. The complete variable domain, with remaining parts taken from reference TRBV9 and TRBJ1-1, reads DSGVTQTPKHLITATGQRVTLRCSPRSGDLSVYWYQQSLDQGLQFLIQYYNGEERAKGNILERFSAQQFPDLHSELNLSSLELGDSALYFCASSGLGGSFEDTEAFFGQGTRLTVV.